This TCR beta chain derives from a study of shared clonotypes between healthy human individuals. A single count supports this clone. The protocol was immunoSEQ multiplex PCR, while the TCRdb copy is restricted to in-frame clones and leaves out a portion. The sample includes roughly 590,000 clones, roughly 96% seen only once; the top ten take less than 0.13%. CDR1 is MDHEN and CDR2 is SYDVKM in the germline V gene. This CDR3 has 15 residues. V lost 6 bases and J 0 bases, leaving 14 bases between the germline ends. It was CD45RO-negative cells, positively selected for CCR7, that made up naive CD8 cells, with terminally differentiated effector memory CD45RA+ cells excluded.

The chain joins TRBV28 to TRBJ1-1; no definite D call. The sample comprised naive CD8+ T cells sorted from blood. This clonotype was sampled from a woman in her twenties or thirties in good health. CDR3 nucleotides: TGTGCCAGCAGAAATCAGGCCCACATGAACACTGAAGCTTTCTTT. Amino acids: CASRNQAHMNTEAFF.